These T cell receptor beta chains were read from a single sample in a study of cytomegalovirus exposure and HLA in healthy donors. Profiled with immunoSEQ multiplex PCR; TCRdb holds only in-frame clones, not every one. The sample consists of some 180,000 clones, 80% to 85% of them appearing once. Sequencing was carried out using PBMCs. Receptors were obtained from a male donor in good health and CMV-seronegative. CDR3s include the opening cysteine and the closing phenylalanine or tryptophan. The order of the fields is D gene, V gene, J gene, clone size, CDR3 DNA, CDR3 protein. D genes are given only for firm matches. Expanded clones are given a class, and other clones once, few, many or no size at all.

D gene: .
V gene: TRBV6-4
J gene: TRBJ1-6
clone size: .
CDR3 DNA: TGTGCCAGCAGCGCCGGGGAACGGGCGCCCCTCCACTTT
CDR3 protein: CASSAGERAPLHF

D gene: TRBD2
V gene: TRBV29-1
J gene: TRBJ2-1
clone size: .
CDR3 DNA: TGCAGCGGGAGGAGGGCAAGCGGGGCCCGGGGGGGAGGGCAGTTCTTC
CDR3 protein: CSGRRASGARGGGQFF

D gene: TRBD1
V gene: TRBV6-5
J gene: TRBJ2-7
clone size: .
CDR3 DNA: TGTGCCAGCAGTCGTTACCGGGACAGGGGCTACGAGCAGTACTTC
CDR3 protein: CASSRYRDRGYEQYF

D gene: .
V gene: TRBV10-3
J gene: TRBJ2-7
clone size: .
CDR3 DNA: TGTGCCATCAGCGATCGACAGGCTTACGAGCAGTACTTC
CDR3 protein: CAISDRQAYEQYF

D gene: .
V gene: TRBV4-3
J gene: TRBJ1-2
clone size: .
CDR3 DNA: TGCGCCAGCAGCCACGGCGGACAGTCCTACTATGGCTACACCTTC
CDR3 protein: CASSHGGQSYYGYTF

D gene: .
V gene: TRBV5-1
J gene: TRBJ2-5
clone size: once
CDR3 DNA: TGCGCCAGCAGCTTGGCGGAGACCCAGTACTTC
CDR3 protein: CASSLAETQYF

D gene: .
V gene: TRBV6-1
J gene: TRBJ2-2
clone size: .
CDR3 DNA: TGTGCCAGCCCTAGGCCCTCGAACACCGGGGAGCTGTTTTTT
CDR3 protein: CASPRPSNTGELFF

D gene: .
V gene: TRBV27
J gene: TRBJ1-1
clone size: .
CDR3 DNA: TGTGCCAGCCTGAGCACCGGGAGAAACACTGAAGCTTTCTTT
CDR3 protein: CASLSTGRNTEAFF

D gene: TRBD1
V gene: TRBV4-3
J gene: TRBJ1-2
clone size: .
CDR3 DNA: TGCGCCAGCAGCCAAGTCTCGGACAGGGCCTATGGCTACACCTTC
CDR3 protein: CASSQVSDRAYGYTF

D gene: .
V gene: TRBV6-1
J gene: TRBJ1-5
clone size: few
CDR3 DNA: TGTGCCAGCAGGCAGGGAAAGCCCCAGCATTTT
CDR3 protein: CASRQGKPQHF

D gene: .
V gene: TRBV5-4
J gene: TRBJ2-1
clone size: .
CDR3 DNA: TGTGCCAGCAGCTTGGTTAGGACTTTAGGATACAATGAGCAGTTCTTC
CDR3 protein: CASSLVRTLGYNEQFF

D gene: .
V gene: TRBV6-5
J gene: TRBJ1-1
clone size: once
CDR3 DNA: TGTGCCAGCAGGGACTCGAACCGGAACACTGAAGCTTTCTTT
CDR3 protein: CASRDSNRNTEAFF

D gene: TRBD1
V gene: TRBV11-2
J gene: TRBJ1-2
clone size: once
CDR3 DNA: TGTGCCAGCAGCGCCGCAGGGGGTGGCTACACCTTC
CDR3 protein: CASSAAGGGYTF

D gene: TRBD2
V gene: TRBV4-2
J gene: TRBJ2-3
clone size: .
CDR3 DNA: TGTGCCAGCAGCCAGTACCTAGGACTAGCGGGGAACACAGATACGCAGTATTTT
CDR3 protein: CASSQYLGLAGNTDTQYF

D gene: .
V gene: TRBV27
J gene: TRBJ2-7
clone size: .
CDR3 DNA: TGTGCCAGCAGTCCAATCCCGGGACTGGGGCACGAGCAGTACTTC
CDR3 protein: CASSPIPGLGHEQYF

D gene: .
V gene: TRBV18
J gene: TRBJ2-7
clone size: .
CDR3 DNA: TGTGCCAGCTCACCAGGGGCAGGTAGCTCCTACGAGCAGTACTTC
CDR3 protein: CASSPGAGSSYEQYF

D gene: TRBD1
V gene: TRBV7-9
J gene: TRBJ1-1
clone size: .
CDR3 DNA: TGTGCCAGCAGCACCGCCGGGACAGTCACTGAAGCTTTCTTT
CDR3 protein: CASSTAGTVTEAFF

D gene: .
V gene: TRBV5-5
J gene: TRBJ1-5
clone size: .
CDR3 DNA: TGTGCCAGCAGCTTCATCGGGGGGAGGGATCAGCCCCAGCATTTT
CDR3 protein: CASSFIGGRDQPQHF

D gene: TRBD1
V gene: TRBV30
J gene: TRBJ2-5
clone size: few
CDR3 DNA: TGTGCCTGGACTAGGGGGCACCCACAAGAGACCCAGTACTTC
CDR3 protein: CAWTRGHPQETQYF

D gene: TRBD1
V gene: TRBV5-6
J gene: TRBJ2-7
clone size: .
CDR3 DNA: TGTGCCAGCAGCTTGGGAGGCAGGGGGCAAACCTACGAGCAGTACTTC
CDR3 protein: CASSLGGRGQTYEQYF

D gene: .
V gene: TRBV10-2
J gene: TRBJ1-3
clone size: .
CDR3 DNA: TGCGCCAGCAGTGAGCAAGGGGCAAACACCATATATTTT
CDR3 protein: CASSEQGANTIYF

D gene: TRBD1
V gene: TRBV5-1
J gene: TRBJ1-1
clone size: .
CDR3 DNA: TGCGCCAGCAGCAGACGGACAGGGAGGAACACTGAAGCTTTCTTT
CDR3 protein: CASSRRTGRNTEAFF

D gene: TRBD2
V gene: TRBV19
J gene: TRBJ2-3
clone size: .
CDR3 DNA: TGTGCCAGTAGTCTGACTAGCGGGGGTTCGACAGATACGCAGTATTTT
CDR3 protein: CASSLTSGGSTDTQYF

D gene: .
V gene: TRBV7-6
J gene: TRBJ2-7
clone size: .
CDR3 DNA: TGTGCCAGCAGCCCCCGCCCCGGGGACTCCTACGAGCAGTACTTC
CDR3 protein: CASSPRPGDSYEQYF

D gene: TRBD1
V gene: TRBV6-5
J gene: TRBJ2-3
clone size: .
CDR3 DNA: TGTGCCAGCAGTTACTCCGACAGGGGCACAGATACGCAGTATTTT
CDR3 protein: CASSYSDRGTDTQYF

D gene: TRBD2
V gene: TRBV10-1
J gene: TRBJ2-3
clone size: .
CDR3 DNA: TGCGCCAGCAGTGAGATTGGCGGGGGGAGCACAGATACGCAGTATTTT
CDR3 protein: CASSEIGGGSTDTQYF

D gene: .
V gene: TRBV7-9
J gene: TRBJ1-6
clone size: .
CDR3 DNA: TGTGCCAGCAGCTCACCCGTCGGGACTTCCCGAACCCTCCACTTT
CDR3 protein: CASSSPVGTSRTLHF

D gene: TRBD1
V gene: TRBV18
J gene: TRBJ2-7
clone size: once
CDR3 DNA: TGTGCCAGCTCTCCTGGACAGGGCACCCGTCGAGAGCAGTACTTC
CDR3 protein: CASSPGQGTRREQYF

D gene: TRBD1
V gene: TRBV4-1
J gene: TRBJ2-2
clone size: .
CDR3 DNA: TGCGCCAGCAGCCAAGATAGGTACCAGGGGGCGACCGCCGGGGAGCTGTTTTTT
CDR3 protein: CASSQDRYQGATAGELFF

D gene: TRBD1
V gene: TRBV5-1
J gene: TRBJ2-7
clone size: .
CDR3 DNA: TGCGCCAGCAGCTTGACAGGGGGAACAGGGGAGCAGTACTTC
CDR3 protein: CASSLTGGTGEQYF

D gene: .
V gene: TRBV6-4
J gene: TRBJ1-6
clone size: few
CDR3 DNA: TGTGCCAGCAGGCCTGAGGGGGTGAATTCACCCCTCCACTTT
CDR3 protein: CASRPEGVNSPLHF

D gene: .
V gene: TRBV18
J gene: TRBJ1-5
clone size: few
CDR3 DNA: TGTGCCAGCTCACCGGGAGGGAATCAGCCCCAGCATTTT
CDR3 protein: CASSPGGNQPQHF

D gene: .
V gene: TRBV15
J gene: TRBJ1-5
clone size: .
CDR3 DNA: TGTGCCACCAGCAGAGGTGGAGACAATCAGCCCCAGCATTTT
CDR3 protein: CATSRGGDNQPQHF

D gene: TRBD1
V gene: TRBV7-8
J gene: TRBJ1-6
clone size: .
CDR3 DNA: TGTGCCAGCAGCACCGGGACAGGGGGATTTTCACCCCTCCACTTT
CDR3 protein: CASSTGTGGFSPLHF

D gene: TRBD1
V gene: TRBV5-6
J gene: TRBJ1-5
clone size: .
CDR3 DNA: TGTGCCAGCAGCTTGTCTTGGCGTGTGGGACAGGGCTTAAATCAGCCCCAGCATTTT
CDR3 protein: CASSLSWRVGQGLNQPQHF

D gene: .
V gene: TRBV19
J gene: TRBJ1-2
clone size: once
CDR3 DNA: TGTGCCAGTAGACAGGGTTATAATGGCTACACCTTC
CDR3 protein: CASRQGYNGYTF

D gene: .
V gene: TRBV6-5
J gene: TRBJ2-7
clone size: few
CDR3 DNA: TGTGCCAGCAGTTACGGTCAGGTGCAGTACTTC
CDR3 protein: CASSYGQVQYF

D gene: TRBD2
V gene: TRBV27
J gene: TRBJ2-3
clone size: .
CDR3 DNA: TGTGCCAGCAGTTCCCCGGGACTAGCGGGGGGGTTTAGCACAGATACGCAGTATTTT
CDR3 protein: CASSSPGLAGGFSTDTQYF

D gene: TRBD1
V gene: TRBV10-1
J gene: TRBJ2-6
clone size: .
CDR3 DNA: TGCGCCAGCATAGAAGGACAGGGGCCCTCTGGGGCCAACGTCCTGACTTTC
CDR3 protein: CASIEGQGPSGANVLTF

D gene: TRBD2
V gene: TRBV19
J gene: TRBJ2-3
clone size: .
CDR3 DNA: TGTGCCAGTAGTAACCCCTCCTATAGCGGGGGGGCCGGGGATACGCAGTATTTT
CDR3 protein: CASSNPSYSGGAGDTQYF

D gene: TRBD2
V gene: TRBV6-4
J gene: TRBJ2-3
clone size: once
CDR3 DNA: TGTGCCAGCAGAAAGACTAGCGGGACAGATACGCAGTATTTT
CDR3 protein: CASRKTSGTDTQYF

D gene: TRBD1
V gene: TRBV10-3
J gene: TRBJ2-7
clone size: .
CDR3 DNA: TGTGCCATCCCGGACAGGGGCCACGAGCAGTACTTC
CDR3 protein: CAIPDRGHEQYF

D gene: .
V gene: TRBV6-5
J gene: TRBJ1-1
clone size: .
CDR3 DNA: TGTGCCAGCAGGCCACAGGGATGGTCCACTGAAGCTTTCTTT
CDR3 protein: CASRPQGWSTEAFF

D gene: .
V gene: TRBV7-9
J gene: TRBJ2-3
clone size: .
CDR3 DNA: TGTGCCAGCAGCTTAAGGGCCGGGTTCCAGGGCAATACGCAGTATTTT
CDR3 protein: CASSLRAGFQGNTQYF

D gene: TRBD1
V gene: TRBV5-4
J gene: TRBJ1-4
clone size: .
CDR3 DNA: TGTGCCAGCAGCCCGACAGGGGCGAGGGATGAAAAACTGTTTTTT
CDR3 protein: CASSPTGARDEKLFF

D gene: .
V gene: TRBV5-1
J gene: TRBJ2-7
clone size: .
CDR3 DNA: TGCGCCAGCAGCTTGGGGGGGGTCTCCTACGAGCAGTACTTC
CDR3 protein: CASSLGGVSYEQYF

D gene: .
V gene: TRBV9
J gene: TRBJ1-2
clone size: .
CDR3 DNA: TGTGCCAGCAGCGCCCCTCCGGGGTCAGACTATGGCTACACCTTC
CDR3 protein: CASSAPPGSDYGYTF

D gene: .
V gene: TRBV4-3
J gene: TRBJ1-4
clone size: few
CDR3 DNA: TGCGCCAGCAGCCCCAGGGCCTATGACGAACTGTTTTTT
CDR3 protein: CASSPRAYDELFF

D gene: .
V gene: TRBV11-2
J gene: TRBJ1-1
clone size: once
CDR3 DNA: TGTGCCAGCAGCTCCAGGGATCGGACTGAAGCTTTCTTT
CDR3 protein: CASSSRDRTEAFF

D gene: .
V gene: TRBV6-4
J gene: TRBJ2-3
clone size: once
CDR3 DNA: TGTGCCAGCAGTGCGATCGGTAGCACAGATACGCAGTATTTT
CDR3 protein: CASSAIGSTDTQYF

D gene: TRBD1
V gene: TRBV7-9
J gene: TRBJ1-3
clone size: .
CDR3 DNA: TGTGCCAGCAGCCAGACGACAGGGCACGGAAACACCATATATTTT
CDR3 protein: CASSQTTGHGNTIYF

D gene: .
V gene: TRBV7-9
J gene: TRBJ2-7
clone size: once
CDR3 DNA: TGTGCCAGCAGCTTAGGGCGGGGATTTGGTGACGAGCAGTACTTC
CDR3 protein: CASSLGRGFGDEQYF